The present entry profiles one T cell receptor (beta chain) with its context. The repertoire was sequenced with immunoSEQ multiplex PCR; TCRdb's copy has only in-frame clones and lacks some. The sample records nearly 350,000 clones, about 90% being singletons. Participant age was roughly 18 to 89 years, and participants resided in 25 or so US areas. This record belongs to a study of blood T cell repertoires in COVID-19. V gave up 0 bases and J gave up 4 bases, with 10 bases separating them. This CDR3 spans 15 amino acids. Germline CDR1 is SGHVS and CDR2 is FQNEAQ. The receptor was isolated from a woman aged 30 to 39 who had recovered from COVID-19. The sample was PBMCs or T cells enriched from blood (not recorded which). This rearrangement joins TRBV7-8 to TRBJ1-5; D is ambiguous. CDR3 nucleotides: TGTGCCAGCAGCTTAGCGCTAACAGCTAATCAGCCCCAGCATTTT. It codes for CASSLALTANQPQHF.